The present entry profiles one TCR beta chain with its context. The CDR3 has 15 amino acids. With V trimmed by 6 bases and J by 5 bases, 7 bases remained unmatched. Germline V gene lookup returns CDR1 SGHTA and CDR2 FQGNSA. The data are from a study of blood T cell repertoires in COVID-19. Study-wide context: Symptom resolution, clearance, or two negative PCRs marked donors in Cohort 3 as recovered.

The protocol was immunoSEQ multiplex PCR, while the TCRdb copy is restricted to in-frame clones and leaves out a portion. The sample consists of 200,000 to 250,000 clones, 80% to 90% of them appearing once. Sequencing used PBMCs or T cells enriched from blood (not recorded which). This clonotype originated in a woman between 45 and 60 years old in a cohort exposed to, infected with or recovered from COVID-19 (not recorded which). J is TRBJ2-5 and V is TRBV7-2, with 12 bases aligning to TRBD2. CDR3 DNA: TGTGCCAGCAGGAAATCTAGCGGGGGGGCGGAGACCCAGTACTTC. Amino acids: CASRKSSGGAETQYF.